This entry is about one TCR beta chain. The data originate from a study of CD8 T cells in Susac syndrome. Germline CDR1 is SGHRS and CDR2 is YFSETQ. The germline V and J ends were trimmed by 5 bases and 2 bases, with 16 bases remaining between them. The CDR3 contains 16 residues. An amount of RNA that ranged from roughly 0.5 to 1 ug was reverse transcribed with random hexamers. TCRdb reprocessed the immunoSEQ multiplex PCR reads with MiXCR, giving one entry per CDR3 protein. The sample contains 100,000 to 150,000 distinct CDR3 sequences, about 95% of which appear only once. From blood CD8+ and CD4+ T cells, the TCR beta chain was sequenced.

Sequencing was performed on CD4+ T cells from PBMCs. V is TRBV5-1 and J is TRBJ1-4; tentatively, D is TRBD1 (5 bases). This TCR was recovered from a human donor in good health. The DNA for the CDR3 is TGCGCCAGCAGAGCAGCAGGGACGGGGACTAATGAAAAACTGTTTTTT. Its protein is CASRAAGTGTNEKLFF.